What follows are 15 T cell receptor beta chains derived from one specimen sequenced in a study of identical twins (dated by TCRdb to about 2016). Library preparation employed 5' RACE. TCRdb names Illumina HiSeq 2000 as the instrument used. TCRdb redid the processing of the public reads, applying fastp at Q25 and MiXCR, and retained in-frame beta chains. One record per CDR3 amino acid sequence lists the most common genes and DNA. In this sample the table shows fewer than 550,000 distinct CDR3 sequences, 15% of which occur a single time. Of the sample, about 0.4% is held by the ten largest clones. This same sample was also taken into another study, of yellow fever vaccine responses in identical twins.

Material for sequencing was CD4+ T cells sorted from blood. The receptor source for this set is a woman aged 18-35 years in good health.

In its sample, this clonotype was seen many times. The chain links TRBV7-9 to TRBJ1-1; D call uncertain. Looked up from germline, CDR1 is SEHNR and CDR2 is FQNEAQ (reference sequence). The CDR3 has 14 amino acids. Trimming took 5 bases from V and 0 from J, leaving 10 bases between them. CDR3 sequence: CASSVGRVNTEAFF. The CDR3 region has the DNA TGTGCCAGCAGCGTAGGACGGGTGAACACTGAAGCTTTCTTT.

The chain recombines TRBV12-3 or TRBV12-4 with TRBJ1-3; no clear D. The CDR3 is 15 residues long. V was shortened by 4 bases and J by 0 bases, with 10 bases between the two germline ends. The CDR3 reads CASSSRETSGNTIYF. DNA of the CDR3: TGTGCCAGCAGTTCGCGTGAAACCTCTGGAAACACCATATATTTT.

This clonotype was picked up a small number of times. This sequence joins TRBV10-2 and TRBJ1-1; D is uncertain. The CDR3 has 12 amino acids. The germline V and J ends were trimmed by 9 bases and 1 base, with 9 bases remaining between them. Per germline, CDR1 WSHSY and CDR2 SAAADI. The CDR3 region has the DNA TGCGCCAGTGGACGGAGGAACACTGAAGCTTTCTTT. This gives the protein CASGRRNTEAFF.

This clonotype was seen a handful of times. The chain has TRBV7-8 and TRBJ2-3; 7 bases map to TRBD1. V gave up 5 bases and J gave up 4 bases; unmatched junction bases: 15. CDR1 is SGHVS, CDR2 FQNEAQ, per germline. The CDR3 is 17 residues long. DNA of the CDR3: TGTGCCAGCAGCCCGCAACCTAACAGGGGTCCTGCAGATACGCAGTATTTT. It codes for CASSPQPNRGPADTQYF.

The chain uses TRBV12-3 or TRBV12-4 and TRBJ2-7; D is perhaps TRBD1 (5 bases). The CDR3 has 14 amino acids. Trimming pared 9 bases from V and 0 bases from J, leaving 15 bases between. The CDR3 loop reads CASAWQGSSYEQYF. The DNA for the CDR3 is TGTGCCAGTGCCTGGCAGGGTAGCTCCTACGAGCAGTACTTC.

This clonotype was seen only a few times. V and J are TRBV5-1 and TRBJ2-1; D may match TRBD1 or TRBD2 (5 bases each). The CDR3 contains 15 residues. V lost 6 bases, J lost 1 base, and 14 bases lay in between. CDR1 SGHRS and CDR2 YFSETQ come from the germline V gene. Here the CDR3 reads CASKGAGLSYNEQFF. The CDR3, as DNA: TGCGCCAGCAAGGGAGCAGGGTTATCCTACAATGAGCAGTTCTTC.

This clonotype was recorded at least ten times. The rearrangement joins TRBV12-3 or TRBV12-4 to TRBJ1-3, with no clear D. This CDR3 has 14 amino acids. V lost 3 bases and J 4 bases, leaving 10 bases between the germline ends. CDR3 bases: TGTGCCAGCAGTTTTGTGCAAACGGGAAACACCATATATTTT. It translates to CASSFVQTGNTIYF.

The chain recombines TRBV10-3 with TRBJ2-2; D gene unclear. The germline V gene has CDR1 ENHRY and CDR2 SYGVKD. The V end was cut by 3 bases, the J end by 4 bases, with 9 bases between. The length of the CDR3 is 14 residues. The CDR3 region is CAISDNWSTGELFF. CDR3 in DNA: TGTGCCATCAGTGACAATTGGAGCACCGGGGAGCTGTTTTTT.

This clonotype was detected a few times. The genes are TRBV2 and TRBJ1-2, with D tentatively TRBD1 (6 bases). Trimming took off 6 bases at V and 5 bases at J, with 13 bases between the two ends. Germline V gene lookup returns CDR1 SNHLY and CDR2 FYNNEI. The CDR3 spans 13 residues. CDR3 sequence (DNA): TGTGCCAGCAGCCGGGACAACAAGTATGGCTACACCTTC. This gives the protein CASSRDNKYGYTF.

This clonotype has ten or more counts. The chain has TRBV7-8 and TRBJ2-1, with D tentatively TRBD1 or TRBD2 (6 bases each). The CDR3 loop spans 13 amino acids. V was trimmed by 1 base and J by 9 bases, leaving 10 bases between them. Germline assignment: CDR1 SGHVS and CDR2 FQNEAQ. The CDR3 loop reads CASSLEGGGEQFF. CDR3 nucleotide sequence: TGTGCCAGCAGCTTAGAGGGGGGTGGTGAGCAGTTCTTC.

This clonotype was recorded once. The chain combines TRBV28 with TRBJ1-1; 7 bases fit TRBD1. Germline assignment: CDR1 MDHEN and CDR2 SYDVKM. The CDR3 runs to 13 residues. The J segment lost 11 bases and the V segment lost 3 bases, leaving 9 bases of the junction unmatched. CDR3 residues: CASSFTGASHAFF. For the CDR3, the DNA is TGTGCCAGCAGTTTCACAGGGGCCTCGCACGCTTTCTTT.

The chain links TRBV5-1 to TRBJ1-1; TRBD1 is a possible D gene (5 bases). V was clipped by 4 bases and J by 5 bases, with 15 bases between them. This CDR3 comprises 14 residues. Germline V gene lookup returns CDR1 SGHRS and CDR2 YFSETQ. The CDR3 DNA is TGCGCCAGCAGCCCGCGGGGCACTTGGACTGAAGCTTTCTTT. Its translation is CASSPRGTWTEAFF.

This clonotype was counted ten times or more. The rearrangement links TRBV27 to TRBJ2-5; TRBD1 is a possible D gene (5 bases). The CDR3 runs 14 residues. The V gene lost 3 bases and the J gene lost 2 bases, with 10 bases spanning the gap. Germline lookup yields CDR1 MNHEY and CDR2 SMNVEV (reference sequence). Here the CDR3 DNA reads TGTGCCAGCAGTTTGGCAGGGTGGCAAGAGACCCAGTACTTC. This translates into CASSLAGWQETQYF.

V and J are TRBV28 and TRBJ1-2, with D hard to call. Trimming pared 5 bases from V and 8 bases from J, leaving 24 bases between. CDR3 length equals 16 residues. CDR1 and CDR2 (germline): MDHEN, SYDVKM. CDR3 sequence: CASSMRHGPLIGGYTF. For the CDR3, the DNA is TGTGCCAGCAGTATGAGGCATGGGCCCCTTATAGGGGGCTACACCTTC.

The chain has TRBV4-2 and TRBJ1-6, with D maybe TRBD1 (5 bases). This CDR3 has 14 amino acids. Looked up from germline, CDR1 is LGHNA and CDR2 is YNFKEQ. The V gene lost 4 bases and the J gene lost 6 bases, with 10 bases spanning the gap. The CDR3 loop is CASSRGDPNSPLHF. The CDR3 DNA reads TGTGCCAGCAGCCGAGGGGATCCTAATTCACCCCTCCACTTT.